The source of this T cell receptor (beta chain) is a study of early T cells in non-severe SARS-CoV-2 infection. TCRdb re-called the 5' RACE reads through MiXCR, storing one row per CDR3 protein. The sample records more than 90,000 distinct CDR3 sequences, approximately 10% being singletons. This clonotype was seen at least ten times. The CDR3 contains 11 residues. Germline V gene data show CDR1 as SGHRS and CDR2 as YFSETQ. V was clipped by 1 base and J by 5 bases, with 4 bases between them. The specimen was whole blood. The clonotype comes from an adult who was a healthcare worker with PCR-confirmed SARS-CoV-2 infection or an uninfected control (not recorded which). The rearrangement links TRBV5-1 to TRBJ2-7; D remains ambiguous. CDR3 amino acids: CASSLSDEQYF. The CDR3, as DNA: TGCGCCAGCAGCTTGAGTGACGAGCAGTACTTC.